The rows below give T cell receptor beta chains drawn from one sample of a study of early T cells in non-severe SARS-CoV-2 infection. One entry per CDR3 protein, called by TCRdb with MiXCR from the 5' RACE reads. The sample shows roughly 29,000 distinct CDR3 sequences, about 2.7% of them seen only once. The sample consisted of whole blood. All receptors derive from an adult who was a healthcare worker with PCR-confirmed SARS-CoV-2 infection or an uninfected control (not recorded which). CDR3s include the opening cysteine and the closing phenylalanine or tryptophan.

v_call	j_call	cdr3_aa
TRBV24-1	TRBJ2-4	CATRDRADIQYF
TRBV7-2	TRBJ1-4	CASSPSGLNEKLFF
TRBV20-1	TRBJ1-1	CSASPSSGIQEAFF
TRBV12-2	TRBJ2-3	CASRPSGGPEYF
TRBV10-2	TRBJ1-1	CASSEPGDRTEAFF
TRBV20-1	TRBJ2-5	CSARDRSGPYAAQYF
TRBV25-1	TRBJ2-1	CASRDAGPSGHEQFF
TRBV19	TRBJ1-5	CASSPAKPGYSFF
TRBV12-3/TRBV12-4	TRBJ1-6	CASSTQTGGINSPLHF
TRBV5-4	TRBJ1-2	CASSSDGFYGYTF
TRBV5-5	TRBJ1-6	CASSQGQANSPLHF
TRBV6-1	TRBJ1-4	CASSGRTGVNEKLFF
TRBV6-1	TRBJ2-1	CASITGGSYNEQFF
TRBV19	TRBJ1-1	CASSSRGLNTEAFF
TRBV6-1	TRBJ1-2	CASIQTELYGYTF
TRBV5-1	TRBJ2-6	CASSLVPDFSGANVLTF
TRBV7-9	TRBJ2-1	CASSSKGGPEQFF
TRBV12-3/TRBV12-4	TRBJ2-1	CASSLRQGFDF
TRBV2	TRBJ1-2	CASSEAHIGQGPSGTF
TRBV27	TRBJ2-1	CASSLIGFGGLYNEQFF
TRBV11-1	TRBJ2-3	CASSSSTDSTDTQYF
TRBV7-6	TRBJ2-1	CASSLALLAVPSYNEQFF
TRBV20-1	TRBJ2-1	CSATRGGRNEQFF
TRBV27	TRBJ1-6	CASTPTGEIDNSPLHF
TRBV21-1	TRBJ2-1	CASSKATVPVTGEQFF
TRBV20-1	TRBJ1-1	CSAREVLSAFF
TRBV29-1	TRBJ1-2	CSVAYRGGGDGYTF
TRBV12-3/TRBV12-4	TRBJ2-3	CASSSERGTDTQYF
TRBV29-1	TRBJ1-2	CSVEDLGGGYGYTF
TRBV5-1	TRBJ1-6	CASKGVSDNSPLHF
TRBV24-1	TRBJ2-4	CATSEGSGAAKNIQYF
TRBV28	TRBJ1-1	CASSFAENTEAFF
TRBV5-1	TRBJ1-1	CASSLGDRGAFF
TRBV10-3	TRBJ2-1	CAISDGLGNEQFF
TRBV5-1	TRBJ1-3	CASQAGYAGNTIYF
TRBV6-1	TRBJ2-3	CASSEPARSDTQYF
TRBV20-1	TRBJ1-5	CSAREGGSNQPQHF
TRBV24-1	TRBJ2-5	CATSDRYLQDQETQYF
TRBV20-1	TRBJ2-5	CSASIGRTQYF
TRBV18	TRBJ1-6	CASSVSGLSSYNSPLHF
TRBV4-1	TRBJ2-5	CASSQVGGKIGKTQYF
TRBV25-1	TRBJ1-2	CASSEVGKWNYGYTF
TRBV6-6	TRBJ2-1	CASSSFPNEQFF
TRBV3-1	TRBJ1-6	CASSQTESSPLHF
TRBV7-8	TRBJ2-1	CASSLGRLTYNEQFF
TRBV2	TRBJ2-1	CASRSSGGANEQFF
TRBV3-1	TRBJ1-1	CASSQWQSNTEAFF
TRBV19	TRBJ2-1	CASRDVGAYNEQFF
TRBV5-1	TRBJ2-2	CASSLDFRTSEPGELFF
TRBV3-1	TRBJ1-2	CASSLSERRTNYGYTF
TRBV3-1	TRBJ2-3	CASSGGQWGTDTQYF
TRBV7-9	TRBJ2-3	CASSWDQDTQYF
TRBV6-1	TRBJ1-5	CASSEASPARQPQHF
TRBV19	TRBJ1-2	CASSSLPGSDYGYTF
TRBV12-3/TRBV12-4	TRBJ1-2	CASSLDRGSYTF
TRBV6-5	TRBJ2-2	CASSLREWTTGELFF
TRBV27	TRBJ2-3	CASSLRAVGDTQYF
TRBV6-5	TRBJ1-5	CATRNQGDQPQHF
TRBV3-1	TRBJ1-1	CASSFTGTEAFF
TRBV12-3/TRBV12-4	TRBJ2-2	CASSSAGAGTGELFF